This entry describes one T cell receptor (beta chain). Documented treatment: randomized to nivolumab then ipilimumab (arm A) or the reverse (arm B). This entry is derived from a study of sequential checkpoint blockade in melanoma. As for the study in general: After both sequences, patients received maintenance nivolumab.

TCRdb keeps only in-frame clones here, not all; method: immunoSEQ multiplex PCR. This table has about 40,000 clones, just over 85% appearing once. CDR1 SGHDT and CDR2 YYEEEE come from the germline V gene. The CDR3 runs to 15 residues. V trimming: 5 bases; J trimming: 6 bases; junction bases outside the gene matches: 9. The chain links TRBV5-6 to TRBJ1-4, with TRBD1 identical over 8 bases. This receptor was identified in a human donor with melanoma. This sample comprised CD8+ T cells sorted from blood (inferred from file names), obtained from a patient given nivolumab and ipilimumab in sequence. The CDR3 region is CASRPQGAPYEKLFF. DNA for the CDR3: TGTGCCAGCAGACCTCAGGGGGCGCCTTATGAAAAACTGTTTTTT.